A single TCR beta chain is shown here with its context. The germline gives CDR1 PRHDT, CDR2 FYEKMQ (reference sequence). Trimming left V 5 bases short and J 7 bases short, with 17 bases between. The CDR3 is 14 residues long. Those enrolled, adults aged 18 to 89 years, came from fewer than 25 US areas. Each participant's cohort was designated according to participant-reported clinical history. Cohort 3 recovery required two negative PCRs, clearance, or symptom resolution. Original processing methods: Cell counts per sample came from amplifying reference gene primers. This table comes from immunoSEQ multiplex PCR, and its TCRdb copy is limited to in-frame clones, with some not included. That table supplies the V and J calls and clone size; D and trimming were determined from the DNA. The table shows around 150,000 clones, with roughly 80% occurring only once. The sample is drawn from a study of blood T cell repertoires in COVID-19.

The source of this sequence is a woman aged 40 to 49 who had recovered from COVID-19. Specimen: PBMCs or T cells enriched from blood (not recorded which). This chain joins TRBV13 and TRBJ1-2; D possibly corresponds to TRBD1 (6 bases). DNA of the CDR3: TGTGCCAGCAGCCTCGCCGGGGGGCTTAGTGGCTACACCTTC. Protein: CASSLAGGLSGYTF.